This entry lists 24 T cell receptor beta chains sequenced from one sample in a study of identifying expanded T cells in peripheral blood. This table comes from immunoSEQ multiplex PCR, and its TCRdb copy is limited to in-frame clones, with some not included. The table lists more than 85,000 clones, approximately 90% of them singletons. The sequencing input was blood. The receptors were gathered from a person aged 18-69 years in good health.

J is TRBJ1-2 and V is TRBV9; TRBD1 matches 7 bases. Germline-derived CDR1 and CDR2 are SGDLS and YYNGEE. The CDR3 totals 15 residues. The junction had 10 bases not matched to a gene; V was cut back by 4 bases and J by 4 bases. CDR3 DNA sequence: TGTGCCAGCAGCCGGTCAGGGGGTGAAACCTATGGCTACACCTTC. Protein product: CASSRSGGETYGYTF.

The CDR3 is CASSDWGGEQYF. DNA of the CDR3: TGTGCCAGCAGTGACTGGGGGGGCGAGCAGTACTTC. The chain employs TRBV6-6 and TRBJ2-7; 7 bases line up with TRBD2. J lost 6 bases, V lost 5 bases, and 4 bases had no gene match. Per the germline V gene, CDR1 is MNHNY and CDR2 is SVGAGI (reference sequence). CDR3 length: 12 residues.

This sequence joins TRBV28 and TRBJ2-3; D might be TRBD2 (6 bases). CDR1 is MDHEN and CDR2 is SYDVKM in the germline V gene. The V and J ends lost 7 bases and 1 base respectively, with 12 bases between them. The CDR3 loop spans 14 amino acids. The CDR3 DNA is TGTGCCAGCAAAGTTTTAGCGGGCACAGATACGCAGTATTTT. Translation: CASKVLAGTDTQYF.

The chain carries TRBV28 and TRBJ2-2; 8 bases agree with TRBD1. The CDR3 extends over 16 amino acids. The ends lost 7 bases at V and 1 base at J; junction bases unmatched: 8. In germline, CDR1 is MDHEN, CDR2 SYDVKM. The CDR3 reads CASISRTGLNTGELFF. In DNA, the CDR3 is TGTGCCAGCATTTCGAGGACAGGGTTGAACACCGGGGAGCTGTTTTTT.

This clone was seen more than once but under ten times. V is TRBV7-9 and J is TRBJ2-1; D possibly uses TRBD1 or TRBD2 (5 bases each). The V and J ends lost 7 bases and 3 bases respectively, with 16 bases between them. Germline assignment: CDR1 SEHNR and CDR2 FQNEAQ (reference sequence). This CDR3 contains 15 residues. CDR3 bases: TGTGCCAGCACCCCGGGACGGATAAACTACAATGAGCAGTTCTTC. Translating gives CASTPGRINYNEQFF.

The rearrangement joins TRBV18 to TRBJ2-7; 12 nucleotides agree with TRBD1. Germline CDR1 KGHSH, CDR2 LQKENI. This CDR3 region has 15 residues. J was trimmed by 5 bases and V by 3 bases; bases with no gene match: 5. CDR3 in DNA: TGTGCCAGCTCACCGGGACAGGGGGCTCGGGACGAGCAGTACTTC. Translating gives CASSPGQGARDEQYF.

This chain connects TRBV6-5 to TRBJ1-3; D remains unclear. Trimming stripped 4 bases from V and 4 bases from J, with 11 bases between. This CDR3 has 14 residues. Per the germline V gene, CDR1 is MNHEY and CDR2 is SVGAGI. CDR3 sequence (DNA): TGTGCCAGCAGTTCTTTCTCTTCCGGAAACACCATATATTTT. As protein: CASSSFSSGNTIYF.

The chain couples TRBV28 to TRBJ2-7; tentatively, D is TRBD1 (7 bases). Germline CDR1 is MDHEN and CDR2 is SYDVKM. The CDR3 is 14 residues long. V was trimmed by 6 bases and J by 0 bases, leaving 12 bases between them. For the CDR3, the DNA is TGTGCCAGCAGGGAGGGGGCCCACTCCTACGAGCAGTACTTC. Its translation: CASREGAHSYEQYF.

This clone was seen only once. The V and J genes are TRBV29-1 and TRBJ2-1; maybe TRBD2 (6 bases). The germline gives CDR1 SQVTM, CDR2 ANQGSEA. The CDR3 is 13 amino acids. Trimming left V 4 bases short and J 2 bases short, with 9 bases between. The CDR3 here is CSVGSGAYNEQFF. CDR3 nucleotide sequence: TGCAGCGTTGGTTCGGGGGCCTACAATGAGCAGTTCTTC.

In this sample, this clone turned up once. The chain carries TRBV18 and TRBJ2-4; tentatively, D is TRBD1 or TRBD2 (5 bases each). V lost 5 bases, J lost 9 bases, and 14 bases lay in between. The V gene's germline CDR1 is KGHSH and CDR2 LQKENI. The CDR3 totals 13 residues. This CDR3 reads CASSVQAEGIQYF. CDR3 in DNA: TGTGCCAGCTCAGTACAGGCTGAGGGCATTCAGTACTTC.

In DNA, the CDR3 is TGTGCCAGCAGCTTCCCCGCCTCGGCGGAGCTGTTTTTT. Encoded protein: CASSFPASAELFF. V gene TRBV7-9 combines with J gene TRBJ2-2; D gene uncertain. The CDR3 spans 13 residues. V was clipped by 3 bases and J by 10 bases, with 12 bases between them. The germline V gene has CDR1 SEHNR and CDR2 FQNEAQ (reference sequence).

The J gene is TRBJ1-2, the V gene TRBV5-6, with D tentatively TRBD1 (6 bases). The length of the CDR3 is 16 residues. V shed 4 bases and J shed 1 base, with 17 bases lying between them. Germline-derived CDR1 and CDR2 are SGHDT and YYEEEE. DNA for the CDR3: TGTGCCAGCAGCGCCGTCGGGGGGCCGGTTAACTATGGCTACACCTTC. This encodes CASSAVGGPVNYGYTF.

This chain connects TRBV29-1 to TRBJ2-7, with TRBD1 identical over 7 bases. Germline CDR1 SQVTM, CDR2 ANQGSEA. V lost 3 bases to trimming and J lost 4 bases; unmatched junction nucleotides: 6. This CDR3 is 13 amino acids long. CDR3 loop: CSVEVRQGYEQYF. CDR3 nucleotides: TGCAGCGTTGAGGTCCGACAGGGTTACGAGCAGTACTTC.

This chain connects TRBV2 to TRBJ2-1, with D perhaps TRBD2 (6 bases). CDR1 is SNHLY and CDR2 is FYNNEI in the germline V gene. Between the trimmed V and J ends, which lost 3 bases and 10 bases, there was a span of 10 bases. The CDR3 contains 12 residues. CDR3 in amino acids: CASSDRREEQFF. The CDR3 DNA follows: TGTGCCAGCAGTGACCGGAGGGAGGAGCAGTTCTTC.

The chain recombines TRBV20-1 with TRBJ2-7, with D uncertain. Germline CDR1 and CDR2: DFQATT and SNEGSKA (reference sequence). V gave up 6 bases and J gave up 3 bases, with 6 bases separating them. The CDR3 runs 10 residues. The CDR3 loop reads CSASVYEQYF. As DNA, the CDR3 is TGCAGTGCGAGCGTCTACGAGCAGTACTTC.

V usage is TRBV10-1 and J usage is TRBJ2-7, with 7 nucleotides matching TRBD2. The CDR3 covers 15 residues. Germline lookup yields CDR1 WNHNN and CDR2 SYGVQD (reference sequence). V lost 4 bases, J lost 2 bases, and 8 bases stayed unmatched. The DNA of the CDR3 is TGCGCCAGCAGTGGAGGTTCTAGCGGACCCTACGAGCAGTACTTC. This translates into CASSGGSSGPYEQYF.

This clone occurred once. The chain uses TRBV19 and TRBJ2-7; TRBD2 agrees at 9 bases. The CDR3 sequence is 17 residues long. Germline trimming cut 3 bases from V and 1 base from J; bases unmatched to any gene: 10. The V gene's germline CDR1 is LNHDA and CDR2 SQIVND (reference sequence). CDR3 nucleotides: TGTGCCAGTAGTATCTCCGGGACTAGCAGCTTTTCCTACGAGCAGTACTTC. Amino acid sequence: CASSISGTSSFSYEQYF.

The rearrangement joins TRBV12-5 to TRBJ2-7; D is perhaps TRBD2 (6 bases). Looked up from germline, CDR1 is LGHNT and CDR2 is FRNRAP. The CDR3 loop spans 13 amino acids. The ends were cut back, 3 bases at V and 1 base at J, with 7 bases in the middle. The CDR3 nucleotides are TGTGCTAGTGGTTTAGGGAGGTCCTACGAGCAGTACTTC. It codes for CASGLGRSYEQYF.

This chain links TRBV18 with TRBJ2-1, with D possibly TRBD1 on 6 matching bases. The CDR3 sequence is 16 residues long. The germline V gene has CDR1 KGHSH and CDR2 LQKENI. V was clipped by 2 bases and J by 8 bases, with 19 bases between them. The CDR3 region is CASSPLAGEGSYEQFF. The CDR3 nucleotides read TGTGCCAGCTCACCATTGGCAGGGGAAGGTTCGTATGAGCAGTTCTTC. Combining the CDR3 with reference TRBV18 and TRBJ2-1 gives the whole variable domain NAGVMQNPRHLVRRRGQEARLRCSPMKGHSHVYWYRQLPEEGLKFMVYLQKENIIDESGMPKERFSAEFPKEGPSILRIQQVVRGDSAAYFCASSPLAGEGSYEQFFGPGTRLTVL.

The V gene is TRBV19, the J gene TRBJ2-2; no reliable D call. CDR1 LNHDA and CDR2 SQIVND come from the germline V gene (reference sequence). Trimming removed 5 bases from V and 2 bases from J, with 12 bases in between. This CDR3 has 15 amino acids. As DNA, the CDR3 is TGTGCCAGTAGTTGGGCAGGACCAAACACCGGGGAGCTGTTTTTT. Translation: CASSWAGPNTGELFF. Using reference TRBV19 and TRBJ2-2 for the parts outside the CDR3, the full variable domain is DGGITQSPKYLFRKEGQNVTLSCEQNLNHDAMYWYRQDPGQGLRLIYYSQIVNDFQKGDIAEGYSVSREKKESFPLTVTSAQKNPTAFYLCASSWAGPNTGELFFGEGSRLTVL.

This clone was found once. The gene calls are TRBV4-1 and TRBJ2-1; 12 bases fit TRBD2. The length of the CDR3 is 19 residues. V lost 0 bases and J lost 4; bases outside the gene matches: 10. Germline V gives CDR1 MGHRA, CDR2 YSYEKL. CDR3 sequence reads: CASSQDLPGLAGPYNEQFF. DNA of the CDR3: TGCGCCAGCAGCCAAGATCTACCCGGACTAGCGGGACCGTACAATGAGCAGTTCTTC.

This sequence joins TRBV19 and TRBJ2-2; 8 bases map to TRBD2. V lost 5 bases, J lost 4 bases, and 6 bases stayed unmatched. The germline V gene has CDR1 LNHDA and CDR2 SQIVND (reference sequence). The CDR3 runs to 15 residues. The CDR3 region has the DNA TGTGCCAGTAGTTCCAGCCTAGCGGGCACCGGGGAGCTGTTTTTT. Its translation is CASSSSLAGTGELFF.

This chain joins TRBV11-1 and TRBJ2-1; D assignment may be TRBD1 or TRBD2 (5 bases each). Germline CDR1 SGHAT, CDR2 FQDESV (reference sequence). The V end lost 5 bases, the J end lost 7 bases, and 15 bases lay between the germline ends. The CDR3 extends over 14 amino acids. Here the CDR3 reads CASSTSRGRNEQFF. In DNA form, the CDR3 reads TGTGCCAGCAGCACATCCCGGGGACGTAATGAGCAGTTCTTC.

The chain recombines TRBV29-1 with TRBJ1-2; TRBD1 is a possible D gene (5 bases). CDR3 length: 13 residues. V lost 3 bases, J lost 1 base, and 9 bases lay in between. Germline V gene sequence: CDR1 SQVTM, CDR2 ANQGSEA. CDR3 bases: TGCAGCGTTGACGGGGGGATTAACTATGGCTACACCTTC. It translates to CSVDGGINYGYTF.